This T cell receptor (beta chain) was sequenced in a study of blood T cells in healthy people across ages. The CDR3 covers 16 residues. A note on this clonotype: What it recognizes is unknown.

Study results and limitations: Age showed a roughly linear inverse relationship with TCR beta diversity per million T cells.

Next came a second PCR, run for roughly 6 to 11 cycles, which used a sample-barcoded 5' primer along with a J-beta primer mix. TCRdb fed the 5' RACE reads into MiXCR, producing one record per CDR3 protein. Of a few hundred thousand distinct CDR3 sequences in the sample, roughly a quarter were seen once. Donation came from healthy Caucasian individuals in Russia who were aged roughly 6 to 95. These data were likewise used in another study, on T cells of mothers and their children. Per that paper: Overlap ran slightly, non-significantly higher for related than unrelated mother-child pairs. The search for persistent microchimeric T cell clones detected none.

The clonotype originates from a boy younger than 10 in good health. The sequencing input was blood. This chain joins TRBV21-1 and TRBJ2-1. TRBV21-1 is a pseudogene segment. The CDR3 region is CASSKGIGDFYNEQFF. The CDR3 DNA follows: TGTGCCAGCAGCAAAGGGATCGGGGATTTTTACAATGAGCAGTTCTTC.